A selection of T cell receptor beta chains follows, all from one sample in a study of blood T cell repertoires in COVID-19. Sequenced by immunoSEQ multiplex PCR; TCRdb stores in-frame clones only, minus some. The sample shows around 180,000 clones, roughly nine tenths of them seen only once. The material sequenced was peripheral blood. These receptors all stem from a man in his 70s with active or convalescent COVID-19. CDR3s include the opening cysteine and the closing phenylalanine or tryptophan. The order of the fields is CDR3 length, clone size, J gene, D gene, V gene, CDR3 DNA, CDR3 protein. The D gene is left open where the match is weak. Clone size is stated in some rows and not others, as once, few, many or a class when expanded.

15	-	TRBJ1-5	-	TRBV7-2	TGTGCCAGCAGCTCACGCGTCGGGGGGCACCAGCCCCAGCATTTT	CASSSRVGGHQPQHF
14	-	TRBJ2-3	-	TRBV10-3	TGTGCCATCAGCCCTCTCAGGCCACCAGATACGCAGTATTTT	CAISPLRPPDTQYF
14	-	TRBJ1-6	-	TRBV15	TGTGCCACCAGCCACAGGGAAAAAAATTCACCCCTCCACTTT	CATSHREKNSPLHF
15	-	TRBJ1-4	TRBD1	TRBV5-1	TGCGCCAGCAGCCAGGAAATTGGGACAGGAGAAAAACTGTTTTTT	CASSQEIGTGEKLFF
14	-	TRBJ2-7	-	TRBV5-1	TGCGCCAGCAGCCGGAGAATCGGCCGGGACGAGCAGTACTTC	CASSRRIGRDEQYF
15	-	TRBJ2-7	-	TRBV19	TGTGCCAGTACCTTAAAGCTAGGTGAAACCTACGAGCAGTACTTC	CASTLKLGETYEQYF
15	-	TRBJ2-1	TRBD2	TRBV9	TGTGCCAGCAGCGACAGTCTAGCGGTATACAATGAGCAGTTCTTC	CASSDSLAVYNEQFF
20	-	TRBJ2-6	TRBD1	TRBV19	TGTGCCAGTAGTATGGATGGACAGGGGAATGTTGGGTCTGGGGCCAACGTCCTGACTTTC	CASSMDGQGNVGSGANVLTF
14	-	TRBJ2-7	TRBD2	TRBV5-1	TGCGCCAGCAGCTTGACCCCGGGGGGGTACGAGCAGTACTTC	CASSLTPGGYEQYF
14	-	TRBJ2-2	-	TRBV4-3	TGCGCCAGCAGCCAAGTATCCTTCACCGGGGAGCTGTTTTTT	CASSQVSFTGELFF
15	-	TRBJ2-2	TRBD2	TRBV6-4	TGTGCCAGCACCCTTCTAGCGGGAGGCACCGGGGAGCTGTTTTTT	CASTLLAGGTGELFF
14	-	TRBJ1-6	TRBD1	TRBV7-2	TGTGCCAGCAGGGCCGGGACAGATAATTCACCCCTCCACTTT	CASRAGTDNSPLHF
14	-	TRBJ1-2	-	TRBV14	TGTGCCAGCAGCCAAAACAGACAGCACTATGGCTACACCTTC	CASSQNRQHYGYTF
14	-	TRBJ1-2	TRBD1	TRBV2	TGTGCCAGCAGTTCCGAGACAGGGAACTATGGCTACACCTTC	CASSSETGNYGYTF
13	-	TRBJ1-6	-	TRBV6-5	TGTGCCAGCAGTCCCCTGACAGATTCACCCCTCCACTTT	CASSPLTDSPLHF
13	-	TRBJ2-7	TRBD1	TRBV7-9	TGTGCCAGCAGCATGACAGGGGGCTACGAGCAGTACTTC	CASSMTGGYEQYF
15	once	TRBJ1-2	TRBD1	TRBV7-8	TGTGCCAGCAGCTTCCAACCGACAGGGCTCTATGGCTACACCTTC	CASSFQPTGLYGYTF
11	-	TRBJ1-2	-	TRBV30	TGTGCCTGGAGTCCCCTCTATGGCTACACCTTC	CAWSPLYGYTF
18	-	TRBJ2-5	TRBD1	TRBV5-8	TGTGCCAGCAGCTTAAGGCCCAGACAGGGGAAGTACCAAGAGACCCAGTACTTC	CASSLRPRQGKYQETQYF
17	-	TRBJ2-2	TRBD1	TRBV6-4	TGTGCCAGCAGTGACTATCCGGGACAGGGTTGGGTCGGGGAGCTGTTTTTT	CASSDYPGQGWVGELFF
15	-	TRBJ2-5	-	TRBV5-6	TGTGCCAGCAGCTTGGCGCCGGGGTTCCAAGAGACCCAGTACTTC	CASSLAPGFQETQYF
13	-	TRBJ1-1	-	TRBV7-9	TGTGCCAGCAGCTTACCAGGACGGGATGAAGCTTTCTTT	CASSLPGRDEAFF
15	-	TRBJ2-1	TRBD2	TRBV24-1	TGTGCCACCAGTGCTTCACTAGCGGGAGGCCGAGAGCAGTTCTTC	CATSASLAGGREQFF
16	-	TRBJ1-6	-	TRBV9	TGTGCCAGCAGCGCGAACAGGGTCTCCTATAATTCACCCCTCCACTTT	CASSANRVSYNSPLHF
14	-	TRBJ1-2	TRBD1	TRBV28	TGTGCCAGCGGGGGACAGGGGCTCCTCTATGGCTACACCTTC	CASGGQGLLYGYTF
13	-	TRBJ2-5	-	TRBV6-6	TGTGCCAGCAGTCCCGGGGGAAGCGGGACCCAGTACTTC	CASSPGGSGTQYF
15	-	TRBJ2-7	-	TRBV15	TGTGCCACCAGCAGAACCCTCAAAACAGGGATCGAGCAGTACTTC	CATSRTLKTGIEQYF
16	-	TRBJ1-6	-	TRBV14	TGTGCCAGCAGCCAAGAGCCGCAGGGGTGGGATTCACCCCTCCACTTT	CASSQEPQGWDSPLHF
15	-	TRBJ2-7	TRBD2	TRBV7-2	TGTGCCAGCAGCTCCCGATCGGGGGCGGGAGGCGAGCAGTACTTC	CASSSRSGAGGEQYF
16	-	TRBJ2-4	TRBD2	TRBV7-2	TGTGCCAGCAGCTTAGGGTTGAGGGGAGGGATAGACATTCAGTACTTC	CASSLGLRGGIDIQYF
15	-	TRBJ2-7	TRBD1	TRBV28	TGTGCCAGCAGTCTGGAGACAGGGGTAAAAAACGAGCAGTACTTC	CASSLETGVKNEQYF